The 10 T cell receptor beta chains below were found in one sample sequenced in a study of cytomegalovirus exposure and HLA in healthy donors. 13 Jbeta primers and 60 Vbeta primers were used for the PCR. Sequencing was performed with immunoSEQ multiplex PCR; in TCRdb, only in-frame clones are kept and a portion is missing. The sample consists of just under 95,000 clones, 80% to 90% of them appearing once. Source material: PBMCs. The receptors derive from a woman younger than 30 in good health and CMV-seropositive.

This chain links TRBV9 with TRBJ1-5; 8 bases are shared with TRBD1. V was clipped by 8 bases and J by 4 bases; unmatched bases: 8. CDR1 and CDR2 (germline): SGDLS, YYNGEE. The CDR3 length is 14 residues. The CDR3: CASDRGWGNQPQHF. CDR3 nucleotides: TGTGCCAGTGACAGGGGTTGGGGGAATCAGCCCCAGCATTTT.

Only one count was recorded for this clone. This chain links TRBV7-3 with TRBJ2-7, with TRBD1 identical over 9 bases. V shed 5 bases, J shed 2 bases, and the junction held 4 bases outside the gene matches. This CDR3 is 14 amino acids long. Germline V gene sequence: CDR1 SGHTA, CDR2 FQGTGA. CDR3 in amino acids: CASSVTGGPYEQYF. The CDR3, as DNA: TGTGCCAGCAGCGTGACAGGGGGACCCTACGAGCAGTACTTC.

The chain couples TRBV27 to TRBJ2-7; D may be TRBD2 (5 bases). This CDR3 spans 14 amino acids. CDR1 and CDR2 (germline): MNHEY, SMNVEV (reference sequence). Trimming removed 6 bases at V and 3 bases at J, with 15 bases between. The CDR3 loop reads CASSPGFSDYEQYF. CDR3 in DNA: TGTGCCAGCAGCCCTGGCTTTAGCGACTACGAGCAGTACTTC.

The V and J genes are TRBV10-1 and TRBJ2-7, with TRBD2 matching over 10 bases. V was pared by 4 bases and J by 3 bases, with 6 bases of the junction left unmatched. The CDR3 totals 15 residues. Germline V gives CDR1 WNHNN, CDR2 SYGVQD (reference sequence). This chain's CDR3 is CASSGVQREGYEQYF. In DNA form, the CDR3 reads TGCGCCAGCAGTGGAGTGCAGCGGGAGGGCTACGAGCAGTACTTC.

J is TRBJ2-7 and V is TRBV6-1; D is unclear. Germline values: CDR1 MNHNS, CDR2 SASEGT. The CDR3 contains 12 residues. V was shortened by 2 bases and J by 5 bases, with 7 bases between the two germline ends. CDR3: CASSESFHEQYF. CDR3 bases: TGTGCCAGCAGTGAATCGTTCCACGAGCAGTACTTC.

This clone was picked up one time. The genes are TRBV29-1 and TRBJ1-4; perhaps TRBD1 as D (5 bases). Trimming took off 4 bases at V and 4 bases at J, with 10 bases between the two ends. This CDR3 comprises 13 residues. Germline loops: CDR1 SQVTM, CDR2 ANQGSEA. In DNA form, the CDR3 reads TGCAGCGTTGTGTCGGGGGTTAATGAAAAACTGTTTTTT. It yields the protein CSVVSGVNEKLFF.

The genes are TRBV5-6 and TRBJ2-3, with 7 bases fitting TRBD2. CDR1 and CDR2 (germline): SGHDT, YYEEEE. The J segment lost 0 bases and the V segment lost 5 bases, leaving 3 bases of the junction unmatched. The CDR3 contains 14 residues. The chain's CDR3 is CASRPAGSTDTQYF. The CDR3 nucleotides read TGTGCCAGCAGGCCAGCGGGGAGCACAGATACGCAGTATTTT.

The gene calls are TRBV28 and TRBJ2-7; D call uncertain. This CDR3 is 11 amino acids long. V lost 6 bases and J 4 bases, leaving 7 bases between the germline ends. CDR1 MDHEN and CDR2 SYDVKM come from the germline V gene. The CDR3 bases are TGTGCCAGCAGGATTCAGTACGAGCAGTACTTC. Its protein product is CASRIQYEQYF.

The rearrangement joins TRBV10-1 to TRBJ2-5, with 7 positions matching TRBD2. Unmatched junction bases numbered 6, after V lost 6 bases and J lost 2 bases. Germline CDR1 reads WNHNN; CDR2 reads SYGVQD (reference sequence). This CDR3 is built from 14 residues. CDR3 in amino acids: CASSRSGEQETQYF. The CDR3 region has the DNA TGCGCCAGCAGCAGAAGCGGGGAACAAGAGACCCAGTACTTC.

This chain links TRBV7-3 with TRBJ2-1; the D is unclear. The CDR3 sequence is 13 residues long. Germline V CDR1 and CDR2: SGHTA, FQGTGA. V was clipped by 2 bases and J by 9 bases, with 11 bases between them. The CDR3 sequence is CASSLFPRGEQFF. CDR3 nucleotide sequence: TGTGCCAGCAGCTTATTCCCCAGAGGTGAGCAGTTCTTC.